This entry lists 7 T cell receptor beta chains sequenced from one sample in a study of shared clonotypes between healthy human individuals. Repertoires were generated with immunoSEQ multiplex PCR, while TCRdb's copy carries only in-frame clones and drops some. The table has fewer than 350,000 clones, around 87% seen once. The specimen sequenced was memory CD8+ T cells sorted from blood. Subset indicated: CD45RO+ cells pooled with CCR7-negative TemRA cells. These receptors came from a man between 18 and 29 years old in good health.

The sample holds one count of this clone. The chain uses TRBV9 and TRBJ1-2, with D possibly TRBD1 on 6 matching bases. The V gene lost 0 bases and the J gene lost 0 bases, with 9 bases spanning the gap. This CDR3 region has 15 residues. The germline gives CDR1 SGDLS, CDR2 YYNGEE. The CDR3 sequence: CASSVATGPNYGYTF. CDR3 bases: TGTGCCAGCAGCGTAGCGACAGGACCTAACTATGGCTACACCTTC.

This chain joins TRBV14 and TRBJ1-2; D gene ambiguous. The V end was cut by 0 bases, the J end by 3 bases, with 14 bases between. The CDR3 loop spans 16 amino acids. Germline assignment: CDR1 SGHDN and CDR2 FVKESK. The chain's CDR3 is CASSQDSVVNYYGYTF. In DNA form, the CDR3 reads TGTGCCAGCAGCCAAGATTCCGTTGTCAATTACTATGGCTACACCTTC.

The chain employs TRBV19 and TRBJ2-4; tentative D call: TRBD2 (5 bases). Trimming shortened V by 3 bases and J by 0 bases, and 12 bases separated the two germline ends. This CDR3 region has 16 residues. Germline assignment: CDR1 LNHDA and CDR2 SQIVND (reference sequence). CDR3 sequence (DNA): TGTGCCAGTAGTATCCGGACTCCCCTAGCCAAAAACATTCAGTACTTC. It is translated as CASSIRTPLAKNIQYF.

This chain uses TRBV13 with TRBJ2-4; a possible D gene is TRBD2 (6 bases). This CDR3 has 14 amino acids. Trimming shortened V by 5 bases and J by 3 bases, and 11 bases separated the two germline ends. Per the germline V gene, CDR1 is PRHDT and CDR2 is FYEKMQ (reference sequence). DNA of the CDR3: TGTGCCAGCAGCCGCGGGAAAGTCAAAAACATTCAGTACTTC. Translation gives CASSRGKVKNIQYF. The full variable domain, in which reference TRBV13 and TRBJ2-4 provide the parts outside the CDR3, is AAGVIQSPRHLIKEKRETATLKCYPIPRHDTVYWYQQGPGQDPQFLISFYEKMQSDKGSIPDRFSAQQFSDYHSELNMSSLELGDSALYFCASSRGKVKNIQYFGAGTRLSVL.

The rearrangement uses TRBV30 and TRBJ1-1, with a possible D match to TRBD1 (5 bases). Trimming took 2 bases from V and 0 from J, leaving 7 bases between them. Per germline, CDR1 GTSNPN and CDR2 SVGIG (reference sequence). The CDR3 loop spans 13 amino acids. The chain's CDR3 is CAWSTGLNTEAFF. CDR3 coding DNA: TGTGCCTGGAGTACGGGGCTGAACACTGAAGCTTTCTTT.

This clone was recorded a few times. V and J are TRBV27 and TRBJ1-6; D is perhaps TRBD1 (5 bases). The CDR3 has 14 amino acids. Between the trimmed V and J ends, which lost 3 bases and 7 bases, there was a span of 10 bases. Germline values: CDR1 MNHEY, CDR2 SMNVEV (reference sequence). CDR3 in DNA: TGTGCCAGCAGTTTGGGGACGGCAAATTCACCCCTCCACTTT. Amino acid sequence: CASSLGTANSPLHF.

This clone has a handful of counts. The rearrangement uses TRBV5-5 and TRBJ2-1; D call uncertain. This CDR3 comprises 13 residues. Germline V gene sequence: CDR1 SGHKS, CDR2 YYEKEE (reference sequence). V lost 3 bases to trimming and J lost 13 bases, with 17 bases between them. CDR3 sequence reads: CASSYGWGFFQFF. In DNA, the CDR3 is TGTGCCAGCAGCTATGGGTGGGGTTTTTTTCAGTTCTTC.